These T cell receptor beta chains were read from a single sample in a study of response to subunit inactivated influenza vaccine. TCRdb independently ran MiXCR on the RT-PCR reads; one entry per CDR3 protein. Seen here are 500,000 to 550,000 distinct CDR3 sequences, 6% to 9% observed once, and the top ten hold about an eighth. The sample in question was PBMCs from blood, obtained about 23 months after vaccination. All receptors derive from a man aged 50 to 69 who received an inactivated influenza vaccine. Both conserved end residues are part of each CDR3. D genes are given only for firm matches. Clone size is shown for a subset of rows, as once, few, many or a class of expanded clone.

>many|13|NA|TRBJ2-7|TRBV11-2
CASSLVQGYEQYF
TGTGCCAGCAGCTTAGTCCAGGGCTACGAGCAGTACTTC
>NA|13|NA|TRBJ1-1|TRBV12-3/TRBV12-4
CASSLSGHTEAFF
TGTGCCAGCAGTTTAAGTGGACACACTGAAGCTTTCTTT
>many|13|NA|TRBJ1-1|TRBV3-1
CASSRVPDTEAFF
TGTGCCAGCAGCCGGGTTCCGGACACTGAAGCTTTCTTT
>few|13|NA|TRBJ2-7|TRBV20-1
CSASPTTIHEQYF
TGCAGTGCTAGCCCAACGACCATCCACGAGCAGTACTTC
>NA|15|TRBD2|TRBJ2-3|TRBV5-1
CASSLGLAIADTRYF
TGCGCCAGCAGCTTGGGACTAGCAATTGCCGATACGCGGTATTTT
>few|17|TRBD2|TRBJ2-3|TRBV10-1
CASSAASGRAGTDTQYF
TGCGCCAGCAGTGCGGCTAGCGGGAGGGCCGGTACAGATACGCAGTATTTT
>NA|15|TRBD2|TRBJ2-2|TRBV3-1
CASSQGGGASGELFF
TGTGCCAGCAGCCAGGGCGGGGGGGCAAGCGGGGAGCTGTTTTTT
>many|13|NA|TRBJ1-1|TRBV7-2
CASSFGANTEAFF
TGTGCCAGCAGCTTCGGAGCAAACACTGAAGCTTTCTTT
>many|12|NA|TRBJ2-1|TRBV21-1
CASRDFYNEQFF
TGTGCCAGCCGGGACTTCTACAATGAGCAGTTCTTC
>few|16|TRBD1|TRBJ1-2|TRBV28
CASSSPRKLTGNGYTF
TGTGCCAGCAGTTCACCTCGCAAACTGACAGGGAACGGCTACACCTTC
>NA|17|NA|TRBJ2-3|TRBV7-2
CASSHPMWATRSNTQYF
TGTGCCAGCAGTCATCCTATGTGGGCTACCCGGTCCAATACGCAGTATTTT
>NA|14|NA|TRBJ1-2|TRBV6-1
CASSDTPGDHGYTF
TGTGCCAGCTCTGACACCCCCGGCGACCATGGCTACACCTTC
>many|13|NA|TRBJ1-4|TRBV12-3/TRBV12-4
CASSHLGREKLFF
TGTGCCAGCAGTCACCTGGGACGTGAAAAACTGTTTTTT
>many|14|TRBD2|TRBJ2-7|TRBV6-2/TRBV6-3
CASSLAGAPYEQYF
TGTGCCAGCAGTTTGGCGGGAGCCCCCTACGAGCAGTACTTC
>few|15|NA|TRBJ1-6|TRBV2
CASSEWGRDLGTLHF
TGTGCCAGCAGTGAATGGGGCAGGGACTTGGGAACCCTCCACTTT
>many|15|TRBD2|TRBJ2-5|TRBV12-3/TRBV12-4
CASSPLAGGEETQYF
TGTGCCAGCAGTCCCCTTGCGGGAGGCGAAGAGACCCAGTACTTC
>few|15|NA|TRBJ2-3|TRBV12-3/TRBV12-4
CASSLETGLSDTQYF
TGTGCCAGCAGTTTGGAAACAGGGTTGTCAGATACGCAGTATTTT
>NA|12|NA|TRBJ1-6|TRBV3-1
CACSRGGSPLHF
TGTGCCTGCAGCCGTGGTGGATCACCCCTCCACTTT
>NA|14|NA|TRBJ2-4|TRBV6-5
CASSLKRAKNIQYF
TGTGCCAGCAGTTTGAAGAGAGCCAAAAACATTCAGTACTTC
>NA|13|NA|TRBJ1-1|TRBV24-1
CATRAGGGTEAFF
TGTGCCACCCGTGCGGGGGGAGGGACTGAAGCTTTCTTT
>few|16|NA|TRBJ1-6|TRBV7-9
CASSFPQGTGHSPLHF
TGTGCCAGCAGCTTTCCACAGGGCACCGGCCATTCACCCCTCCACTTT
>NA|13|NA|TRBJ1-2|TRBV5-1
CASSPQPQGGYTF
TGCGCCAGCAGCCCGCAGCCACAGGGTGGCTACACCTTC
>few|14|NA|TRBJ2-1|TRBV9
CASNAGQTYNEQFF
TGTGCCAGCAATGCGGGGCAAACCTACAATGAGCAGTTCTTC
>few|15|NA|TRBJ2-3|TRBV18
CASSYFGSDSDTQYF
TGTGCCAGCTCCTACTTCGGGTCGGACTCAGATACGCAGTATTTT
>many|12|TRBD2|TRBJ2-3|TRBV9
CASTISGSTQYF
TGTGCCAGCACCATAAGCGGGAGTACGCAGTATTTT
>few|15|TRBD2|TRBJ2-1|TRBV4-3
CASSQEGTTNDEQFF
TGCGCCAGCAGCCAAGAAGGGACTACCAACGATGAGCAGTTCTTC
>few|14|NA|TRBJ2-3|TRBV7-2
CASGTVGVTDTQYF
TGTGCCAGCGGTACCGTGGGGGTCACAGATACGCAGTATTTT
>many|16|TRBD2|TRBJ2-1|TRBV4-2
CASSDIAGGAYNEQFF
TGTGCCAGCAGCGATATAGCGGGGGGTGCCTACAATGAGCAGTTCTTC
>once|15|NA|TRBJ1-2|TRBV18
CASSPPGHDLYGYTF
TGTGCCAGCTCACCACCGGGACACGACCTCTATGGCTACACCTTC
>NA|12|NA|TRBJ2-7|TRBV12-3/TRBV12-4
CASSPRGAEQYF
TGTGCCAGCAGTCCCAGGGGCGCGGAGCAGTACTTC
>few|16|TRBD1|TRBJ2-1|TRBV4-2
CASSRNKGTGGSEQFF
TGTGCCAGCAGCCGTAATAAAGGGACAGGGGGCAGTGAGCAGTTCTTC
>many|15|NA|TRBJ2-3|TRBV7-2
CASSLAHLVTDTQYF
TGTGCCAGCAGCTTAGCGCACTTGGTCACAGATACGCAGTATTTT
>few|15|TRBD1|TRBJ1-1|TRBV25-1
CASSEYRAGGTEAFF
TGTGCCAGCAGTGAATATCGAGCAGGGGGCACTGAAGCTTTCTTT
>many|15|TRBD1|TRBJ2-7|TRBV20-1
CSARSGQGAGYEQYF
TGCAGTGCTAGGTCGGGACAGGGGGCGGGCTACGAGCAGTACTTC
>NA|16|NA|TRBJ2-7|TRBV5-1
CASSYWGSRISYEQYF
TGCGCCAGCAGCTATTGGGGCAGCCGCATCTCCTACGAGCAGTACTTC
>few|15|NA|TRBJ1-1|TRBV4-3
CASSLGWRLGTEAFF
TGCGCCAGCAGCCTAGGGTGGCGTCTGGGGACTGAAGCTTTCTTT
>NA|14|TRBD2|TRBJ2-1|TRBV5-6
CASGAGVNYNEQFF
TGTGCCAGCGGCGCGGGAGTCAACTACAATGAGCAGTTCTTC
>NA|12|NA|TRBJ2-5|TRBV20-1
CSARTGWETQYF
TGCAGTGCTAGAACGGGATGGGAGACCCAGTACTTC
>many|13|TRBD2|TRBJ2-2|TRBV27
CASRPGGGGELFF
TGTGCCAGCAGACCGGGAGGGGGCGGGGAGCTGTTTTTT
>many|15|NA|TRBJ1-1|TRBV12-3/TRBV12-4
CASRARSAANTEAFF
TGTGCCAGCAGGGCCCGGTCGGCGGCGAACACTGAAGCTTTCTTT
>NA|15|NA|TRBJ2-7|TRBV6-1
CASILGGTVPYEQYF
TGTGCCAGCATTCTAGGAGGGACAGTTCCCTACGAGCAGTACTTC
>NA|13|NA|TRBJ1-2|TRBV6-1
CASLTGWNYGYTF
TGTGCCAGCTTAACAGGGTGGAACTATGGCTACACCTTC
>few|15|NA|TRBJ1-5|TRBV20-1
CSARLGASGNQPQHF
TGCAGTGCTAGGTTGGGGGCATCGGGCAATCAGCCCCAGCATTTT
>NA|15|NA|TRBJ2-5|TRBV5-4
CASSLKAGYQETQYF
TGTGCCAGCAGCTTGAAGGCAGGGTACCAAGAGACCCAGTACTTC
>many|13|NA|TRBJ1-5|TRBV12-3/TRBV12-4
CASSLSSNQPQHF
TGCGCCAGCAGCTTGAGTAGCAATCAGCCCCAGCATTTT
>many|12|TRBD2|TRBJ2-1|TRBV27
CASSLAGEEQFF
TGTGCCAGCAGTCTGGCGGGGGAGGAGCAGTTCTTC
>few|13|TRBD1|TRBJ2-3|TRBV20-1
CSASTGSPDTQYF
TGCAGTGCTTCGACAGGGTCGCCAGATACGCAGTATTTT
>many|15|NA|TRBJ2-1|TRBV20-1
CSARVGTNLYNEQFF
TGCAGTGCTAGGGTCGGGACCAATCTCTACAATGAGCAGTTCTTC
>few|13|NA|TRBJ2-1|TRBV10-3
CAISVISNNEQFF
TGTGCCATCAGTGTTATCTCAAACAATGAGCAGTTCTTC
>many|13|NA|TRBJ1-6|TRBV20-1
CSARDFPNSPLHF
TGCAGTGCTAGAGATTTTCCAAATTCACCCCTCCACTTT
>NA|13|NA|TRBJ1-5|TRBV5-1
CASSPSGDQPQHF
TGCGCCAGCAGCCCGTCTGGGGATCAGCCCCAGCATTTT
>few|16|NA|TRBJ1-1|TRBV6-1
CASSEYRGRRNTEAFF
TGTGCCAGCAGTGAGTATAGGGGACGGAGAAACACTGAAGCTTTCTTT